One sample yielded the 14 T cell receptor beta chains listed below, sequenced in a study of shared clonotypes between healthy human individuals. It was CD45RO-negative cells, positively selected for CCR7, that made up naive CD8 cells, with terminally differentiated effector memory CD45RA+ cells excluded. TCRdb keeps only in-frame clones here, not all; method: immunoSEQ multiplex PCR. The table has some 2.1 million clones, around 93% seen once. Sequences were obtained from naive CD8+ T cells from PBMCs. These receptors all stem from a man between 18 and 35 years old in good health. Some clones in this sample may be carry-over from other donors' samples.

This chain connects TRBV29-1 to TRBJ2-1; perhaps TRBD2 as D (6 bases). V dropped 0 bases and J dropped 2 bases, with 14 bases sitting between them. In germline, CDR1 is SQVTM, CDR2 ANQGSEA. The CDR3 contains 16 residues. The CDR3 DNA reads as TGCAGCGTTGAAGATCGTCGGGACTCACCCTACAATGAGCAGTTCTTC. The encoded protein is CSVEDRRDSPYNEQFF.

The chain uses TRBV2 and TRBJ1-1; perhaps TRBD1 as D (6 bases). The V gene lost 1 base and the J gene lost 1 base, with 10 bases spanning the gap. CDR1 is SNHLY, CDR2 FYNNEI, per germline. The CDR3 has 15 residues. CDR3: CASSEEGGQNTEAFF. CDR3 in DNA: TGTGCCAGCAGTGAAGAGGGGGGGCAGAACACTGAAGCTTTCTTT.

The rearrangement joins TRBV11-3 to TRBJ2-1; D not certain. The V end was cut by 1 base, the J end by 1 base, with 11 bases between. CDR1 is SGHNT, CDR2 YENEEA, per germline. There are 16 residues in the CDR3. CDR3 nucleotides: TGTGCCAGCAGCTTAGGGGGTGGTGTTTCCTACAATGAGCAGTTCTTC. Translating it yields CASSLGGGVSYNEQFF.

The rearrangement links TRBV28 to TRBJ1-5, with unresolved D. Germline CDR1 MDHEN, CDR2 SYDVKM. CDR3 length equals 12 residues. Trimming stripped 7 bases from V and 9 bases from J, with 13 bases between. The CDR3 reads CASKAPPAPQHF. The CDR3 DNA sequence: TGTGCCAGCAAAGCACCTCCGGCGCCCCAGCATTTT.

The genes are TRBV7-3 and TRBJ2-1; TRBD2 might be the D (5 bases). CDR1 is SGHTA and CDR2 is FQGTGA in the germline V gene. Trimming took 2 bases from V and 4 from J, leaving 12 bases between them. The CDR3 sequence is 15 residues long. CDR3 protein: CASSLDMGAYNEQFF. Here the CDR3 DNA reads TGTGCCAGCAGCTTAGACATGGGAGCGTACAATGAGCAGTTCTTC.

The chain has TRBV27 and TRBJ2-3; D ambiguous. This CDR3 comprises 15 residues. CDR1 is MNHEY and CDR2 is SMNVEV in the germline V gene (reference sequence). V was trimmed by 3 bases and J by 3 bases, leaving 13 bases between them. This CDR3 is CASSFGRARTDTQYF. In DNA, the CDR3 is TGTGCCAGCAGTTTTGGTAGGGCCAGGACAGATACGCAGTATTTT.

This sequence joins TRBV11-2 and TRBJ2-1; the match to TRBD2 covers 12 bases. Unmatched junction bases numbered 7, after V lost 5 bases and J lost 8 bases. This CDR3 contains 15 residues. The germline gives CDR1 SGHAT, CDR2 FQNNGV. The CDR3 nucleotides are TGTGCCAGCAGCGCAAGGACTAGCGGGATCGATGAGCAGTTCTTC. It specifies CASSARTSGIDEQFF.

As regards this clone: Other nucleotide sequences from this sample produce the same CDR3. The chain combines TRBV28 with TRBJ2-7; 11 nucleotides align to TRBD1. The CDR3 loop spans 14 amino acids. The V gene end was trimmed by 3 bases and the J gene end by 2 bases; junction bases not matched to a gene: 0. Germline V gene lookup returns CDR1 MDHEN and CDR2 SYDVKM. CDR3 sequence reads: CASSLGQGAYEQYF. In nucleotides, the CDR3 is TGTGCCAGCAGTTTGGGACAGGGGGCCTACGAGCAGTACTTC.

V is TRBV30 and J is TRBJ2-1; the match to TRBD1 covers 7 bases. Trimming at V came to 2 bases and at J to 6 bases, leaving 4 bases not matched to a gene. CDR1 is GTSNPN and CDR2 is SVGIG in the germline V gene (reference sequence). The CDR3 loop spans 13 amino acids. CDR3 DNA sequence: TGTGCCTGGAGTATTACAGGGGTCAATGAGCAGTTCTTC. It encodes CAWSITGVNEQFF. Full variable domain (missing parts from reference TRBV30 and TRBJ2-1): SQTIHQWPATLVQPVGSPLSLECTVEGTSNPNLYWYRQAAGRGLQLLFYSVGIGQISSEVPQNLSASRPQDRQFILSSKKLLLSDSGFYLCAWSITGVNEQFFGPGTRLTVL.

The rearrangement joins TRBV14 to TRBJ1-3, with 7 positions matching TRBD1. This CDR3 has 16 residues. CDR1 and CDR2 from the germline V gene are SGHDN and FVKESK. The V segment lost 3 bases and the J segment 2 bases; nucleotides outside the gene matches: 7. The CDR3 DNA sequence: TGTGCCAGCAGCCACCTCCTGACAGGGCCTGGAAACACCATATATTTT. Residues: CASSHLLTGPGNTIYF.

This rearrangement joins TRBV7-2 to TRBJ1-3; D not certain. The CDR3 totals 14 residues. The germline CDR1 and CDR2 sequences are SGHTA and FQGNSA. The V end lost 6 bases, the J end lost 2 bases, and 11 bases lay between the germline ends. In DNA form, the CDR3 reads TGTGCCAGCAGGGAGACCGGACCTGGAAACACCATATATTTT. It yields the protein CASRETGPGNTIYF.

The J gene is TRBJ2-5, the V gene TRBV7-9; TRBD1 matches 11 bases. Trimming cost V 5 bases and J 2 bases; bases outside gene matches: 7. The CDR3 spans 16 residues. Per the germline V gene, CDR1 is SEHNR and CDR2 is FQNEAQ (reference sequence). CDR3 in amino acids: CASSPRRDRGQETQYF. CDR3 sequence (DNA): TGTGCCAGCAGCCCAAGACGGGACAGGGGGCAAGAGACCCAGTACTTC.

This clone was detected once. The chain carries TRBV28 and TRBJ2-7; TRBD2 matches 9 bases. The CDR3 extends over 16 amino acids. Germline trimming cut 4 bases from V and 6 bases from J; bases unmatched to any gene: 13. Per the germline V gene, CDR1 is MDHEN and CDR2 is SYDVKM. For the CDR3, the DNA is TGTGCCAGCAGTTCCCCATTCGAGCGGGAGGTCGGCGAGCAGTACTTC. Its translation is CASSSPFEREVGEQYF.

This chain joins TRBV7-8 and TRBJ1-3; 8 bases map to TRBD1. V gave up 5 bases and J gave up 8 bases; unmatched junction bases: 5. The CDR3 is made up of 13 amino acids. Germline loops: CDR1 SGHVS, CDR2 FQNEAQ. The CDR3 nucleotides read TGTGCCAGCAGCCTAAACAGGGGGGACACCATATATTTT. It specifies CASSLNRGDTIYF.